These T cell receptor beta chains were read from a single sample in a study of response to subunit inactivated influenza vaccine. Each CDR3 protein is one row after TCRdb ran MiXCR on the RT-PCR reads. This table has about 540,000 distinct CDR3 sequences, less than 15% appearing once. The material was PBMCs from blood, obtained roughly 12 days after vaccination. These receptors were obtained from a man aged 50 to 59 who received an inactivated influenza vaccine. Both conserved end residues are part of each CDR3. A D gene is named only where the DNA matches it firmly. Expanded clones get a size class; other rows say once, few or many, or leave the size out.

V gene	CDR3 length	clone size	D gene	J gene	CDR3 protein	CDR3 DNA
TRBV2	13	-	-	TRBJ2-1	CASRGSSYNEQFF	TGTGCCAGCAGGGGAAGCTCCTACAATGAGCAGTTCTTC
TRBV7-9	16	few	-	TRBJ1-1	CASSLAGPPLGTEAFF	TGTGCCAGCAGCTTAGCGGGCCCCCCCTTGGGCACTGAAGCTTTCTTT
TRBV29-1	15	few	TRBD2	TRBJ2-2	CSVDGGGGNTGELFF	TGCAGCGTTGATGGTGGGGGGGGGAACACCGGGGAGCTGTTTTTT
TRBV19	15	-	TRBD1	TRBJ2-3	CASRLHHRGADTQYF	TGTGCCAGTCGCCTCCACCACAGGGGGGCAGATACGCAGTATTTT
TRBV7-9	15	few	TRBD2	TRBJ2-3	CATTPGGNGRDTQYF	TGTGCCACCACCCCGGGGGGTAACGGTAGGGATACGCAGTATTTT
TRBV20-1	14	-	TRBD2	TRBJ2-1	CSASLAGGPYEQFF	TGCAGTGCATCACTAGCGGGAGGGCCGTATGAGCAGTTCTTC
TRBV5-1	15	few	-	TRBJ2-2	CASTREGKLTGELFF	TGCGCCAGCACCCGAGAGGGAAAACTCACCGGGGAGCTGTTTTTT
TRBV4-3	15	few	TRBD2	TRBJ2-1	CASSQDLASGGVQFF	TGCGCCAGCAGCCAAGATCTAGCTAGCGGGGGGGTACAGTTCTTC
TRBV14	15	-	TRBD2	TRBJ2-2	CASSQDTRTRRMLFF	TGTGCCAGCAGCCAAGATACCCGGACTAGGAGGATGTTGTTTTTT
TRBV5-1	14	few	-	TRBJ2-6	CASSLEPGANVLTF	TGCGCCAGCAGCTTAGAACCCGGGGCCAACGTCCTGACTTTC
TRBV2	16	-	TRBD2	TRBJ2-1	CASSERGTSSYNEQFF	TGTGCCAGCAGTGAACGGGGGACTAGCTCCTACAATGAGCAGTTCTTC
TRBV11-3	15	-	TRBD2	TRBJ2-3	CASSFRRGGGDTQYF	TGTGCCAGCAGCTTCAGGCGCGGGGGAGGGGATACGCAGTATTTT
TRBV5-1	16	-	-	TRBJ1-5	CASSLGAGAGNQPQHF	TGCGCCAGCAGCTTGGGGGCAGGGGCAGGCAATCAGCCCCAGCATTTT
TRBV14	13	many	-	TRBJ1-1	CASSYRANTEAFF	TGTGCCAGCTCGTACAGGGCGAACACTGAAGCTTTCTTT
TRBV12-3/TRBV12-4	14	once	TRBD2	TRBJ2-2	CASSPARTRRELFF	TGTGCCAGCAGTCCAGCACGGACTAGGAGAGAGCTGTTTTTT
TRBV28	13	few	-	TRBJ2-5	CASSLTGPETQYF	TGTGCCAGCAGTTTAACAGGGCCAGAGACCCAGTACTTC
TRBV28	14	-	TRBD1	TRBJ2-3	CASSWGQASYTQYF	TGTGCCAGCAGTTGGGGACAGGCGAGCTATACGCAGTATTTT
TRBV7-2	14	many	-	TRBJ2-7	CASSLAPGTYEQYF	TGTGCCAGCAGCTTAGCCCCTGGTACCTACGAGCAGTACTTC
TRBV5-1	15	-	TRBD1	TRBJ2-7	CASSYTGTGRGEQYF	TGCGCCAGCAGCTACACCGGGACAGGTCGAGGTGAGCAGTACTTC
TRBV30	14	-	-	TRBJ2-1	CAWSGAGPYNEQFF	TGTGCCTGGAGTGGGGCGGGACCGTACAATGAGCAGTTCTTC
TRBV29-1	13	few	TRBD2	TRBJ2-1	CSVPGLAVDEQFF	TGCAGTGTCCCGGGACTAGCGGTGGATGAGCAGTTCTTC
TRBV4-1	18	-	-	TRBJ2-3	CASSPTSGTGILTDTQYF	TGCGCCAGCAGCCCAACCTCCGGGACGGGGATCCTCACAGATACGCAGTATTTT
TRBV11-2	15	many	TRBD1	TRBJ2-7	CASSLTDRGRYEQYF	TGTGCCAGCAGCTTAACGGACAGGGGCAGATACGAGCAGTACTTC
TRBV19	15	-	-	TRBJ2-7	CASSRRDNGNYEQYF	TGTGCCAGTAGTCGCCGGGACAACGGAAACTACGAGCAGTACTTC
TRBV12-3/TRBV12-4	12	-	-	TRBJ1-1	CASSPRWGEAFF	TGTGCCAGCAGTCCCCGGTGGGGTGAAGCTTTCTTT
TRBV7-6	16	few	TRBD1	TRBJ2-2	CASSTRTGGNTGELFF	TGTGCCAGCAGCACAAGGACAGGGGGAAACACCGGGGAGCTGTTTTTT
TRBV20-1	13	-	TRBD1	TRBJ1-2	CSARTGGVDGYTF	TGCAGTGCTCGGACAGGGGGCGTGGATGGCTACACCTTC
TRBV5-1	15	few	TRBD2	TRBJ2-5	CASTGTSRYQETQYF	TGCGCCAGCACCGGGACTAGCAGATACCAAGAGACCCAGTACTTC
TRBV29-1	13	-	-	TRBJ1-1	CSANRVGNTEAFF	TGCAGCGCAAACAGGGTTGGGAACACTGAAGCTTTCTTT
TRBV27	15	-	TRBD2	TRBJ2-1	CASSSGTSGRSEQFF	TGTGCCAGCAGTTCTGGAACTAGCGGGAGATCTGAGCAGTTCTTC
TRBV12-3/TRBV12-4	14	many	-	TRBJ1-1	CASSSGARGPEAFF	TGTGCCAGCAGTTCCGGGGCCAGGGGACCTGAAGCTTTCTTT
TRBV6-2/TRBV6-3	17	few	-	TRBJ2-2	CASSFQGGGAGTGELFF	TGTGCCAGCAGTTTCCAAGGAGGGGGCGCCGGCACCGGGGAGCTGTTTTTT
TRBV10-2	13	-	-	TRBJ2-1	CASSELGSNEQFF	TGCGCCAGCAGTGAGTTGGGGTCCAATGAGCAGTTCTTC
TRBV20-1	17	many	-	TRBJ2-7	CSAKVAYFGSDSYEQYF	TGCAGTGCTAAGGTTGCTTATTTCGGGAGTGACTCCTACGAGCAGTACTTC
TRBV6-5	15	-	TRBD1	TRBJ1-4	CASSYSGQGNEKLFF	TGTGCCAGCAGTTACTCCGGACAGGGAAACGAAAAACTGTTTTTT
TRBV7-8	16	-	TRBD1	TRBJ2-7	CASSFRRDRGLYEQYF	TGTGCCAGCAGCTTCCGCCGGGACAGGGGGCTCTACGAGCAGTACTTC
TRBV12-3/TRBV12-4	14	few	TRBD1	TRBJ1-2	CASSSQGQGYGYTF	TGTGCCAGCAGTTCCCAGGGACAGGGATATGGCTACACCTTC
TRBV15	17	-	-	TRBJ2-5	CATSRDRGFGRQETQYF	TGTGCCACCAGCAGAGATAGGGGCTTCGGACGCCAAGAGACCCAGTACTTC
TRBV10-3	16	-	TRBD2	TRBJ2-2	CAISVPTSGAGGELFF	TGTGCCATCAGTGTCCCGACTAGCGGGGCTGGCGGGGAGCTGTTTTTT
TRBV7-9	12	many	-	TRBJ2-7	CASETADYEQYF	TGTGCCAGTGAGACCGCAGACTACGAGCAGTACTTC
TRBV6-5	15	-	TRBD2	TRBJ2-1	CASSFPGLAGHEQFF	TGTGCCAGCAGTTTCCCGGGACTAGCGGGCCATGAGCAGTTCTTC
TRBV12-3/TRBV12-4	13	few	-	TRBJ2-7	CASSFVGRGEQYF	TGTGCCAGCAGTTTCGTCGGTCGGGGCGAGCAGTACTTC
TRBV9	15	-	TRBD2	TRBJ2-1	CASSVAGGSGNEQFF	TGTGCCAGCAGCGTAGCCGGCGGGAGCGGAAATGAGCAGTTCTTC
TRBV5-4	13	few	-	TRBJ2-2	CASSLIGRDELFF	TGTGCCAGCAGCTTGATAGGGCGGGACGAGCTGTTTTTT
TRBV7-2	14	few	-	TRBJ1-1	CASSLAFARAEAFF	TGTGCCAGCAGCTTAGCATTTGCAAGGGCTGAAGCTTTCTTT
TRBV9	14	few	-	TRBJ1-2	CASSPQGTVYGYTF	TGTGCCAGCTCCCCCCAGGGGACCGTCTATGGCTACACCTTC
TRBV9	13	few	-	TRBJ2-2	CASTNRDAGELFF	TGTGCCAGCACTAACCGAGATGCCGGGGAGCTGTTTTTT
TRBV7-9	16	-	TRBD1	TRBJ2-1	CASSPTGTGGINEQFF	TGTGCCAGCAGTCCGACCGGGACAGGGGGGATCAATGAGCAGTTCTTC
TRBV20-1	10	few	-	TRBJ2-7	CSAARAEQYF	TGCAGTGCTGCCAGGGCCGAGCAGTACTTC
TRBV10-3	20	few	TRBD1	TRBJ1-2	CAISRGTGTGGEGGNYGYTF	TGTGCCATCAGTAGAGGAACCGGGACAGGGGGCGAAGGGGGGAACTATGGCTACACCTTC
TRBV29-1	13	few	TRBD2	TRBJ2-1	CSVVGTRYNEQFF	TGCAGCGTTGTGGGGACTAGATACAATGAGCAGTTCTTC
TRBV7-2	13	-	TRBD1	TRBJ2-7	CASSAQGAGEQYF	TGTGCCAGCTCCGCACAGGGGGCAGGCGAGCAGTACTTC